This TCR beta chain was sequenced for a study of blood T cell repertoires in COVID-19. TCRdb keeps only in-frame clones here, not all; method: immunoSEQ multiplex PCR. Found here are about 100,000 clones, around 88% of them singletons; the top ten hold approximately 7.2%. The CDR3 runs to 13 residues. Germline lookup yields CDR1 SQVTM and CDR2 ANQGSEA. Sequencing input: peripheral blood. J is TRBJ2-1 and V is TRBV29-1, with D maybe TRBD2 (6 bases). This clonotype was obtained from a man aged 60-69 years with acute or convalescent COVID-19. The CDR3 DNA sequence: TGCAGTGCCCCGGGCCCCCTCGGGGGTGAGCAGTTCTTC. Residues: CSAPGPLGGEQFF.